This T cell receptor beta chain comes out of a study of T cells after yellow fever vaccination. Whole-study context: Where fractions had low cell numbers, libraries were prepared from them with the SMART-Seq v4 Ultra Low Input RNA kit. Overall study results and limits: In post-booster samples, most primary-vaccination clones reappeared (about 97% CD4, 88% CD8). Secondary responses were weaker yet peaked faster, day 5 versus 15.

This clonotype was recorded at least ten times. Its specificity is unknown. UMIs were added to TCR cDNA along with a universal primer site when it was made by 5'RACE template switching. TCRdb used MiXCR to reprocess the 5' RACE reads, holding one entry per CDR3 protein. The sample shows tens of thousands of distinct CDR3 sequences, approximately 5% of them seen only once. This CDR3 region has 13 residues. CDR1 is SGHTA, CDR2 FQGNSA, per germline. V was cut by 1 base and J by 7 bases, with 8 bases left in between. The starting material was CD4+ T cells sorted from PBMCs, obtained roughly 14 days after the first yellow fever vaccination. The gene calls are TRBV7-2 and TRBJ2-1; D is unresolved. The TCR originated in a man between 18 and 29 years old who received the YFV17D yellow fever vaccine. DNA of the CDR3: TGTGCCAGCAGCTTAGGGGGTATTAATGAGCAGTTCTTC. Translation gives CASSLGGINEQFF.